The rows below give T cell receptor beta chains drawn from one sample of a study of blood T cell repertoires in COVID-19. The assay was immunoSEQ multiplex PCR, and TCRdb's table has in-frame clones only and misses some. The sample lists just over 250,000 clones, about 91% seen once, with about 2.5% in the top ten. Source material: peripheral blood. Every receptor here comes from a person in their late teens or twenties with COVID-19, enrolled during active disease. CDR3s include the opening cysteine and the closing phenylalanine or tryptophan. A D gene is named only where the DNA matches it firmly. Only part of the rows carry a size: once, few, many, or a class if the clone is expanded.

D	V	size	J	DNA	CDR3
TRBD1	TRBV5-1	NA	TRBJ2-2	TGCGCCAGCAGCGGACAGGGGCAGGTCGGGGAGCTGTTTTTT	CASSGQGQVGELFF
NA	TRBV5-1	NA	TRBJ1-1	TGCGCCAGCAGCTTGCAAGGGGACACTGAAGCTTTCTTT	CASSLQGDTEAFF
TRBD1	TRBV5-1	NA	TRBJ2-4	TGCGCCAGCAGCTTGGCGACAGGGCACCCGGCCAAAAACATTCAGTACTTC	CASSLATGHPAKNIQYF
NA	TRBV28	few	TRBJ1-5	TGTGCCAGCAGTTTAGAGGGACTCAGCAATCAGCCCCAGCATTTT	CASSLEGLSNQPQHF
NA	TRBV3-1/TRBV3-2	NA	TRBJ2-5	TGTGCCAGCAGCCAAGATGACAACCAAGAGACCCAGTACTTC	CASSQDDNQETQYF
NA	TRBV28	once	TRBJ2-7	TGTGCCAGCAGTTTACGGGGGAGAGTAATCTACGAGCAGTACTTC	CASSLRGRVIYEQYF
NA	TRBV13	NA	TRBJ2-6	TGTGCCAGCAGCTTAGTGCTCGGGACAACCGGGGCCAACGTCCTGACTTTC	CASSLVLGTTGANVLTF
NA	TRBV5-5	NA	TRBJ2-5	TGTGCCAGCAGCTTTGGGGGGTACCAAGAGACCCAGTACTTC	CASSFGGYQETQYF
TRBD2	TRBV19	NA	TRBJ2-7	TGTGCCAGTAGTACGGGACTAGCGGGATTCGAGCAGTACTTC	CASSTGLAGFEQYF
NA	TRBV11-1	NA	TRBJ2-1	TGTGCCAGCAGCTTAGGCCTAGAACCCTACAATGAGCAGTTCTTC	CASSLGLEPYNEQFF
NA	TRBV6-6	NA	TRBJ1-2	TGTGCCAGCAGTTACCGGCCGCAGGGCTACTATGGCTACACCTTC	CASSYRPQGYYGYTF
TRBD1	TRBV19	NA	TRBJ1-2	TGTGCCAGTAGCCAGGGGGCTCTCGGCTACACCTTC	CASSQGALGYTF
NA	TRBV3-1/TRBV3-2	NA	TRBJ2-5	TGTGCCAGCAGCCAAGAAATTGGGGGGGGGCAGACCCAGTACTTC	CASSQEIGGGQTQYF
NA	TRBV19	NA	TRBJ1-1	TGTGCCAGTAGTATATCAGGGGCCTTTGTTGGCACTGAAGCTTTCTTT	CASSISGAFVGTEAFF
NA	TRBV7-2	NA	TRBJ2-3	TGTGCCAGCAGCTTATTTGCACAGAGCACAGATACGCAGTATTTT	CASSLFAQSTDTQYF
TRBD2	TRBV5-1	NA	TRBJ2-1	TGCGCCAGCAGCACTAGCGGGAGCTCCTACAATGAGCAGTTCTTC	CASSTSGSSYNEQFF
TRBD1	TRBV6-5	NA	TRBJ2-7	TGTGCCAGCAGTACAAGGACAGGGGAATTCTACGAGCAGTACTTC	CASSTRTGEFYEQYF
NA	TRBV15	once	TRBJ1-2	TGTGCCACCAGCAGGTGGGACACCAGCTATGGCTACACCTTC	CATSRWDTSYGYTF
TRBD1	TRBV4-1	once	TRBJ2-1	TGCGCCAGCAGCCCCCGGGACAGGGAAAATGAGCAGTTCTTC	CASSPRDRENEQFF
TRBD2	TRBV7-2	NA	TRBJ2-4	TGTGCCAGCAGCTTAGCCGGGGGGATTCAGTACTTC	CASSLAGGIQYF
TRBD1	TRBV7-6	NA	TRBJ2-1	TGTGCCAGCAGCTTTAGGGGACAGGGTTGGAATGAGCAGTTCTTC	CASSFRGQGWNEQFF
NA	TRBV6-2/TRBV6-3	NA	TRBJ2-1	TGTGCCAGCAGTTTCGCCAGCTACAATGAGCAGTTCTTC	CASSFASYNEQFF
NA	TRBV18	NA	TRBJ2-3	TGTGCCAGCTCACCAAGAGATAGCACAGATACGCAGTATTTT	CASSPRDSTDTQYF
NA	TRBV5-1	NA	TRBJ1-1	TGCGCCAGCAGCTACCAGGTTGGGAACACTGAAGCTTTCTTT	CASSYQVGNTEAFF
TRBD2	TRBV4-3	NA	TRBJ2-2	TGCGCCAGCAGCCAAATGTCGGGGGGGAACACCGGGGAGCTGTTTTTT	CASSQMSGGNTGELFF
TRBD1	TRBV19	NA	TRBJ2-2	TGTGCCAGTAGTGGATCCGGGACAGGGAGCACCGGGGAGCTGTTTTTT	CASSGSGTGSTGELFF
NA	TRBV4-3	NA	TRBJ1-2	TGCGCCAGCAGCCAAGGAAACAGTGCGGGCTATGGCTACACCTTC	CASSQGNSAGYGYTF
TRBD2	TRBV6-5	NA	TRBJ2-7	TGTGCCAGCAGGTTAGCGGGAGAACAGGACGAGCAGTACTTC	CASRLAGEQDEQYF
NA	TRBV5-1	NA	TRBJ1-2	TGCGCCAGCAGCTTGGTTGGGGGGGACTATGGCTACACCTTC	CASSLVGGDYGYTF
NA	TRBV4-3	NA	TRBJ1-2	TGCGCCAGCAGCATCCTCGGTACGGCGGGAGCTAACTATGGCTACACCTTC	CASSILGTAGANYGYTF
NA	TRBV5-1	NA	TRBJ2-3	TGCGCCAGCAGCTTGGCGTCTAGCAGAGGCACAGATACGCAGTATTTT	CASSLASSRGTDTQYF
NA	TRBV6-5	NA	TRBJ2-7	TGTGCCAGCAGTTCCGCGGCGGCTAGCGCTTCCTACGAGCAGTACTTC	CASSSAAASASYEQYF
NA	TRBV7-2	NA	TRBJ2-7	TGTGCCAGCAGCTACCGGGACACCTACGAGCAGTACTTC	CASSYRDTYEQYF
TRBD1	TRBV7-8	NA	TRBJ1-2	TGTGCCAGCAGCCACGACAGGGACGGCTACACCTTC	CASSHDRDGYTF
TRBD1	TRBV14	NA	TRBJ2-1	TGTGCCAGCAGCCGCTTACAGGGGGACTACAATGAGCAGTTCTTC	CASSRLQGDYNEQFF
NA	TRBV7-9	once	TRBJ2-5	TGTGCTGGAGGGTTACAAGAGACCCAGTACTTC	CAGGLQETQYF